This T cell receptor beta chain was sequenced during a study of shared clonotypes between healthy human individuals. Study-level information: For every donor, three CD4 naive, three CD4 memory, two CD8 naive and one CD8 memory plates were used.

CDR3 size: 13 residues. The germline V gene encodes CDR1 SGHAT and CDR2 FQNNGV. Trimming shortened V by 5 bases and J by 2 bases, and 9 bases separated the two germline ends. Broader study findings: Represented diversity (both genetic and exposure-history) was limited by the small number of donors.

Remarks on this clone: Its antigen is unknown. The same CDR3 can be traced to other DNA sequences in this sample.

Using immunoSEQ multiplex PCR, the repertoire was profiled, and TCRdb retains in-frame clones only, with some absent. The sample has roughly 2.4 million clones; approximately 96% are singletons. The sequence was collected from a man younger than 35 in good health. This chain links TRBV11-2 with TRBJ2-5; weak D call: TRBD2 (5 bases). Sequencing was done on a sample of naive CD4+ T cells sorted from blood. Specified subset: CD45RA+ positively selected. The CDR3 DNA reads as TGTGCCAGCAGCCCCGGGGTACAAGAGACCCAGTACTTC. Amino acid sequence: CASSPGVQETQYF.